This T cell receptor beta chain was found in a study of regulatory T cells in long-lasting Graves disease. The sample holds a few counts of this clonotype. Building the TCR beta libraries relied on iRepertoire HTBI primers, and CDR3 regions underwent Arm-PCR. In the original workflow: Among the samples, 60 or so TRBV and 14 to 15 TRBJ segments were identified. TCRdb reprocessed the multiplex PCR reads with MiXCR, giving one entry per CDR3 protein. The V and J calls and clone size come from TCRdb's table, not from the authors' own analysis. The sample consists of about 450,000 distinct CDR3 sequences, around 20% of them appearing once. There are 17 residues in the CDR3. V lost 5 bases, J lost 0 bases, and 19 bases lay in between. The germline CDR1 and CDR2 sequences are SGHAT and FQNNGV. The time point was: persistent/refractory GD, antithyroid drugs over 5 years with positive TRAb. The authors made the TCR library using RNA they extracted from PBMCs. Graves' disease diagnoses used American Thyroid Association guidelines.

The sequence came from a female donor with Graves disease. The chain is built from TRBV11-2 and TRBJ1-1; weak D call: TRBD1 (5 bases). Sample: peripheral blood mononuclear cells (PBMCs), taken when the disease was refractory, from a patient treated with antithyroid drugs. CDR3 sequence (DNA): TGTGCCAGCAGCCCCGGGACGGGATGGGGCATGAACACTGAAGCTTTCTTT. This gives the protein CASSPGTGWGMNTEAFF.